A single sample gave rise to the 25 T cell receptor beta chains below, sequenced in a study of blood T cells in healthy people across ages. Next came a second PCR, run for about 7 to 11 cycles, which used a sample-barcoded 5' primer along with a J-beta primer mix. TCRdb used MiXCR to reprocess the 5' RACE reads, holding one entry per CDR3 protein. The table shows around 1.5 million distinct CDR3 sequences, with almost 35% occurring only once. Sequenced sample: blood. These receptors all come from a woman younger than 45 in good health.

This clonotype was counted only a few times. The chain recombines TRBV12-5 with TRBJ2-1; weak D call: TRBD1 (5 bases). V was cut by 2 bases and J by 9 bases, with 11 bases left in between. This CDR3 region has 13 residues. The germline gives CDR1 LGHNT, CDR2 FRNRAP. As DNA, the CDR3 is TGTGCTAGTGGTTTGTGGACATCTGGTGAGCAGTTCTTC. This codes for CASGLWTSGEQFF.

This clonotype was observed a few times. This rearrangement joins TRBV30 to TRBJ2-5; unclear D gene. V shed 7 bases and J shed 2 bases, with 11 bases lying between them. Germline assignment: CDR1 GTSNPN and CDR2 SVGIG (reference sequence). This CDR3 spans 12 amino acids. The CDR3 nucleotides are TGTGCCTTCAGTAGGCCTCAAGAGACCCAGTACTTC. Protein: CAFSRPQETQYF.

The chain uses TRBV12-3 or TRBV12-4 and TRBJ1-2; maybe TRBD1 (5 bases). V was clipped by 3 bases and J by 6 bases, with 11 bases between them. The CDR3 consists of 13 residues. Here the CDR3 reads CASSFPGRDGYTF. The CDR3 region has the DNA TGTGCCAGCAGTTTCCCAGGGCGGGATGGCTACACCTTC.

The rearrangement uses TRBV4-1 and TRBJ2-6; possibly TRBD1 or TRBD2 for D (6 bases each). The V and J ends lost 6 bases and 3 bases respectively, with 15 bases between them. CDR1 and CDR2 from the germline V gene are MGHRA and YSYEKL. The CDR3 consists of 16 residues. The CDR3: CASSTGGSRGANVLTF. CDR3 nucleotides: TGCGCCAGCAGTACCGGGGGCTCGCGTGGGGCCAACGTCCTGACTTTC.

CDR3 region: CASSPFAGDPYGYTF. Here the CDR3 DNA reads TGCGCCAGCAGCCCCTTCGCAGGGGATCCTTATGGCTACACCTTC. The chain has TRBV4-1 and TRBJ1-2; weak D call: TRBD1 (6 bases). The V end was cut by 4 bases, the J end by 5 bases, with 17 bases between. Germline CDR1 and CDR2: MGHRA and YSYEKL. The CDR3 is 15 residues long.

The chain couples TRBV2 to TRBJ2-7; either TRBD1 or TRBD2 may supply D (6 bases each). V dropped 4 bases and J dropped 0 bases, with 16 bases sitting between them. Germline CDR1 is SNHLY and CDR2 is FYNNEI. CDR3 length: 16 residues. CDR3 nucleotide sequence: TGTGCCAGCAGTGGCTTATTAACGGGGGCCTCCTACGAGCAGTACTTC. Its translation: CASSGLLTGASYEQYF.

This chain links TRBV6-1 with TRBJ2-7; TRBD1 is a possible D gene (5 bases). With 1 base removed from V and 5 bases from J, the gap between germline ends came to 9 bases. The CDR3 length is 13 residues. Germline V gene data show CDR1 as MNHNS and CDR2 as SASEGT. CDR3 residues: CASSEGRAHEQYF. CDR3 DNA: TGTGCCAGCAGTGAAGGCAGGGCCCACGAGCAGTACTTC.

This rearrangement joins TRBV6-1 to TRBJ1-5; no definite D call. Germline V gene data show CDR1 as MNHNS and CDR2 as SASEGT. V was clipped by 8 bases and J by 3 bases, with 14 bases between them. The CDR3 totals 14 residues. For the CDR3, the DNA is TGTGCCAGCCGTTATTGGCAGGTCAATCAGCCCCAGCATTTT. Its translation: CASRYWQVNQPQHF.

This rearrangement joins TRBV24-1 to TRBJ2-5; the D gene is possibly TRBD1 (6 bases). The CDR3 covers 14 residues. V lost 5 bases to trimming and J lost 11 bases, with 20 bases between them. Germline CDR1 KGHDR, CDR2 SFDVKD. CDR3 sequence: CATSAQGKVYGQYF. CDR3 coding DNA: TGTGCCACCAGTGCACAGGGAAAAGTCTACGGGCAGTACTTC.

This clonotype came up a few times. CDR3 sequence reads: CASSLQTSLLGGWGNEQFF. The DNA of the CDR3 is TGCGCCAGCAGCCTCCAGACCTCCTTGTTAGGGGGTTGGGGGAATGAGCAGTTCTTC. The V call is TRBV5-1, the J call TRBJ2-1; possibly TRBD1 for D (6 bases). V gave up 4 bases and J gave up 7 bases, with 30 bases separating them. Germline V gene lookup returns CDR1 SGHRS and CDR2 YFSETQ. CDR3 length: 19 amino acids. The full variable domain, rest sourced from reference TRBV5-1 and TRBJ2-1, is KAGVTQTPRYLIKTRGQQVTLSCSPISGHRSVSWYQQTPGQGLQFLFEYFSETQRNKGNFPGRFSGRQFSNSRSEMNVSTLELGDSALYLCASSLQTSLLGGWGNEQFFGPGTRLTVL.

About this clonotype itself: Germline and junction disagree at one end, which may indicate a read error. The chain recombines TRBV5-1 with TRBJ2-3, with 12 bases fitting TRBD2. The CDR3 length is 15 residues. The germline CDR1 and CDR2 sequences are SGHRS and YFSETQ. In nucleotides, the CDR3 is TGCGCCGGCAGCCTAGCGGGAGGGCCGGCAGATACGCAGTATTTT. Its translation: CAGSLAGGPADTQYF.

The chain carries TRBV12-3 or TRBV12-4 and TRBJ2-3; no clear D. The V end lost 3 bases, the J end lost 5 bases, and 9 bases lay between the germline ends. The CDR3 covers 13 residues. The CDR3 region has the DNA TGTGCCAGCAGTTTGGGGTTAAGAGATACGCAGTATTTT. Translating gives CASSLGLRDTQYF.

This chain joins TRBV20-1 and TRBJ1-5; 9 nucleotides line up with TRBD1. The CDR3 is 15 residues long. Germline CDR1 is DFQATT and CDR2 is SNEGSKA (reference sequence). V gave up 2 bases and J gave up 6 bases; unmatched junction bases: 8. This chain's CDR3 is CSARSHTGGSQPQHF. CDR3 coding DNA: TGCAGTGCTAGATCACATACAGGGGGCAGTCAGCCCCAGCATTTT.

Comments on this clonotype: Its ends do not fully match the called genes, so a read error is possible. The chain joins TRBV7-2 to TRBJ1-1, with a tentative D call TRBD1 (6 bases). The CDR3 spans 15 residues. The germline V gene has CDR1 SGHTA and CDR2 FQGNSA. In nucleotides, the CDR3 is TGTGCCAGCAGAGCTCAGGGGACAACGAACACTAAAGCTTTCTTT. Translating gives CASRAQGTTNTKAFF.

This sequence joins TRBV27 and TRBJ1-5, with no clear D. The CDR3 sequence is 14 residues long. V shed 8 bases and J shed 0 bases, with 11 bases lying between them. Per the germline V gene, CDR1 is MNHEY and CDR2 is SMNVEV (reference sequence). The CDR3 loop is CASRAWASNQPQHF. CDR3 in DNA: TGTGCCAGCCGGGCTTGGGCTAGCAATCAGCCCCAGCATTTT.

The chain is built from TRBV5-1 and TRBJ1-1; D possibly corresponds to TRBD1 (5 bases). Trimming removed 1 base at V and 8 bases at J, with 18 bases between. The CDR3 spans 15 residues. Germline-derived CDR1 and CDR2 are SGHRS and YFSETQ. CDR3 in DNA: TGCGCCAGCAGCTTGAGGTCCCTCCAGGGTGGAGAAGCTTTCTTT. This codes for CASSLRSLQGGEAFF.

This clonotype has at least ten counts. The V and J genes are TRBV4-1 and TRBJ2-7; no clear D. V shed 2 bases and J shed 6 bases, with 11 bases lying between them. In germline, CDR1 is MGHRA, CDR2 YSYEKL. CDR3 length: 13 amino acids. The CDR3 loop is CASSQKGATEQYF. In DNA form, the CDR3 reads TGCGCCAGCAGCCAAAAGGGTGCCACCGAGCAGTACTTC.

The rearrangement uses TRBV25-1 and TRBJ2-1; D gene uncertain. Germline CDR1 is MGHDK and CDR2 is SYGVNS. The CDR3 contains 16 residues. Trimming took 1 base from V and 9 from J, leaving 19 bases between them. CDR3 nucleotides: TGTGCCAGCAGTGAATCGAACGTAGAGTACAAGGGTGAGCAGTTCTTC. It encodes CASSESNVEYKGEQFF.

This clonotype came up a few times. The V gene is TRBV27, the J gene TRBJ2-3; 10 bases are a match to TRBD2. V lost 1 base to trimming and J lost 6 bases; unmatched junction nucleotides: 7. The germline V gene encodes CDR1 MNHEY and CDR2 SMNVEV (reference sequence). The CDR3 length is 16 residues. This CDR3 is CASSLLSSGGADTQYF. The DNA for the CDR3 is TGTGCCAGCAGTTTATTGTCCAGCGGGGGGGCCGATACGCAGTATTTT.

This rearrangement joins TRBV27 to TRBJ2-1; 10 nucleotides align to TRBD1. This CDR3 spans 14 amino acids. V dropped 4 bases and J dropped 5; count of bases not matched to a gene: 2. Germline V gene sequence: CDR1 MNHEY, CDR2 SMNVEV (reference sequence). This CDR3 reads CASSWGQGNNEQFF. CDR3 DNA: TGTGCCAGCAGTTGGGGACAGGGGAACAATGAGCAGTTCTTC.

J is TRBJ2-7 and V is TRBV20-1, with TRBD2 identical over 8 bases. J gave up 1 base and V 3 bases, and 8 bases lay outside the gene matches. Per the germline V gene, CDR1 is DFQATT and CDR2 is SNEGSKA (reference sequence). The CDR3 contains 15 residues. The CDR3 reads CSASTLTGGSYEQYF. DNA of the CDR3: TGCAGTGCTAGCACTCTAACGGGGGGGTCCTACGAGCAGTACTTC.

Only a few counts were recorded for this clonotype. The J gene is TRBJ1-2, the V gene TRBV28, with D possibly being TRBD1 (6 bases). Germline CDR1 reads MDHEN; CDR2 reads SYDVKM. This CDR3 has 13 residues. V lost 6 bases to trimming and J lost 6 bases, with 14 bases between them. The CDR3 here is CASRSTGRDGYTF. CDR3 DNA sequence: TGTGCCAGCAGGTCGACAGGAAGGGATGGCTACACCTTC.

As for this clonotype: No conserved phenylalanine or tryptophan is present at the end of the CDR3, so a read error is the likely explanation. The chain combines TRBV28 with TRBJ2-1; D might be TRBD2 (6 bases). Per the germline V gene, CDR1 is MDHEN and CDR2 is SYDVKM. This CDR3 comprises 17 residues. The CDR3 region has the DNA TGTGCCACCACGTCAGCCGGGAGCCCCCACTCCTACGATGAGCAGTTCATC. Its translation: CATTSAGSPHSYDEQFI.

This clonotype was observed a few times. CDR3 in amino acids: CASSFPSSGRYSYNEQFF. Here the CDR3 DNA reads TGTGCCAGCAGTTTCCCCTCAAGCGGGAGGTACTCCTACAATGAGCAGTTCTTC. V is TRBV28 and J is TRBJ2-1; TRBD2 agrees at 9 bases. V lost 3 bases to trimming and J lost 0 bases; unmatched junction nucleotides: 9. CDR1 is MDHEN, CDR2 SYDVKM, per germline. CDR3 length: 18 residues.

V usage is TRBV13 and J usage is TRBJ1-2, with a weak D call TRBD1 (6 bases). Germline V CDR1 and CDR2: PRHDT, FYEKMQ (reference sequence). Trimming removed 11 bases from V and 0 bases from J, with 13 bases in between. CDR3 length equals 13 residues. CDR3 loop: CAGRTATNYGYTF. CDR3 bases: TGTGCCGGACGGACAGCTACTAACTATGGCTACACCTTC.